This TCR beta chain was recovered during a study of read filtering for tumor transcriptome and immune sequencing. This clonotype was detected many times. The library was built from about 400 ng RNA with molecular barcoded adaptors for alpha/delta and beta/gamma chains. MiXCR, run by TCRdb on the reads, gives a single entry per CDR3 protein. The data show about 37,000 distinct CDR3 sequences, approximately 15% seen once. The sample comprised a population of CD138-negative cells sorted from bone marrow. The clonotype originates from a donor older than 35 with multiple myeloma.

The CDR3 sequence: CASSLRTGAGSGANVLTF. CDR3 in DNA: TGCGCCAGCAGCCTCAGAACGGGCGCGGGATCTGGGGCCAACGTCCTGACTTTC. This chain joins TRBV4-3 and TRBJ2-6, with D maybe TRBD2 (6 bases). Per germline, CDR1 LGHNA and CDR2 YSLEER. The V gene lost 4 bases and the J gene lost 1 base, with 17 bases spanning the gap. CDR3 length: 18 residues.